These 21 T cell receptor beta chains share one sample of origin, sequenced in a study of T cell responses to AZD1222 COVID-19 vaccine. TCRdb's copy holds only in-frame clones and misses some; the assay was immunoSEQ multiplex PCR. Here the sample spans over 85,000 clones, more than 70% being singletons. Sequences were derived from peripheral blood, sampled 28 days after the second AZD1222 dose. The receptors stem from an adult who received the AZD1222 COVID-19 vaccine.

The chain carries TRBV10-3 and TRBJ1-5; 7 positions agree with TRBD1. Losses at the gene ends were 3 bases for V and 1 base for J; bases not matched to a gene: 3. The CDR3 spans 15 residues. Germline V gene sequence: CDR1 ENHRY, CDR2 SYGVKD. CDR3 protein: CAISEGTASNQPQHF. Here the CDR3 DNA reads TGTGCCATCAGTGAAGGGACAGCGAGCAATCAGCCCCAGCATTTT.

The count of this clone is one. The V and J genes are TRBV19 and TRBJ2-1, with D perhaps matching TRBD1 (5 bases). V lost 3 bases to trimming and J lost 2 bases, with 14 bases between them. Germline V gene sequence: CDR1 LNHDA, CDR2 SQIVND (reference sequence). The CDR3 length is 16 residues. The CDR3 DNA sequence: TGTGCCAGTAGTATTGCGTCAGGGAACCCCTACAATGAGCAGTTCTTC. Protein: CASSIASGNPYNEQFF.

The chain combines TRBV5-6 with TRBJ2-7, with 7 bases that match TRBD2. This CDR3 is built from 13 residues. Germline CDR1 and CDR2: SGHDT and YYEEEE. The J segment lost 5 bases and the V segment lost 3 bases, leaving 5 bases of the junction unmatched. CDR3 sequence (DNA): TGTGCCAGCAGCTACGGGGGAGGGAACGAGCAGTACTTC. Its protein product is CASSYGGGNEQYF.

The J gene is TRBJ1-5, the V gene TRBV19, with 10 bases lining up with TRBD1. Germline CDR1 LNHDA, CDR2 SQIVND (reference sequence). V lost 5 bases to trimming and J lost 6 bases; unmatched junction nucleotides: 16. CDR3 length equals 18 residues. CDR3 sequence (DNA): TGTGCCAGTAGTTCCCGACAGGGGGCCCTCATACTAAGTCAGCCCCAGCATTTT. Encoded protein: CASSSRQGALILSQPQHF.

The chain links TRBV28 to TRBJ2-7; 7 nucleotides agree with TRBD1. This CDR3 contains 16 residues. CDR1 is MDHEN and CDR2 is SYDVKM in the germline V gene. Trimming at V came to 3 bases and at J to 1 base, leaving 9 bases not matched to a gene. This CDR3 reads CASSFPYGTVSYEQYF. In DNA, the CDR3 is TGTGCCAGCAGTTTCCCTTATGGGACAGTGTCCTACGAGCAGTACTTC.

The chain couples TRBV24-1 to TRBJ1-2; D is uncertain. The V gene lost 3 bases and the J gene lost 8 bases, with 6 bases spanning the gap. The CDR3 is made up of 11 amino acids. From germline, CDR1 is KGHDR and CDR2 SFDVKD. The CDR3 reads CATSDQQGYTF. In DNA form, the CDR3 reads TGTGCCACCAGTGATCAACAAGGCTACACCTTC.

This chain uses TRBV27 with TRBJ1-3; no clear D gene. The germline V gene has CDR1 MNHEY and CDR2 SMNVEV (reference sequence). The V and J ends lost 6 bases and 1 base respectively, with 7 bases between them. This CDR3 comprises 13 residues. The CDR3 nucleotides are TGTGCCAGCAGGGGCTGGTCTGGAAACACCATATATTTT. Translated, it gives CASRGWSGNTIYF.

The chain employs TRBV11-3 and TRBJ2-1, with TRBD2 matching 8 bases. V shed 4 bases and J 6 bases; nucleotides not matched to a gene: 8. This CDR3 is built from 15 residues. CDR1 and CDR2 (germline): SGHNT, YENEEA. Here the CDR3 reads CASSSGLVLGNEQFF. The CDR3 nucleotides are TGTGCCAGCAGCTCGGGACTAGTATTAGGCAATGAGCAGTTCTTC. Full variable domain (rest looked up from reference TRBV11-3 and TRBJ2-1): EAGVVQSPRYKIIEKKQPVAFWCNPISGHNTLYWYLQNLGQGPELLIRYENEEAVDDSQLPKDRFSAERLKGVDSTLKIQPAELGDSAVYLCASSSGLVLGNEQFFGPGTRLTVL.

This clone came up a few times. This rearrangement joins TRBV5-6 to TRBJ2-1, with D maybe TRBD2 (7 bases). The V gene's germline CDR1 is SGHDT and CDR2 YYEEEE. Trimming cost V 4 bases and J 1 base, with 15 bases left between them. The CDR3 spans 16 residues. DNA of the CDR3: TGTGCCAGCAGCGGGGAGGGGGGCACATCCTACAATGAGCAGTTCTTC. It is translated as CASSGEGGTSYNEQFF.

The chain couples TRBV7-9 to TRBJ2-7; TRBD2 matches at 7 bases. Germline lookup yields CDR1 SEHNR and CDR2 FQNEAQ (reference sequence). The CDR3 spans 15 residues. The V and J ends lost 1 base and 2 bases, in that order; junction bases with no gene match: 5. The CDR3 coding sequence is TGTGCCAGCAGCTTAGGGGAGGGGAGCACCTACGAGCAGTACTTC. Translating gives CASSLGEGSTYEQYF.

CDR3 region: CASSFASQETQYF. The CDR3 coding sequence is TGTGCCAGCAGCTTTGCCAGCCAAGAGACCCAGTACTTC. This sequence joins TRBV7-2 and TRBJ2-5, with D unclear. Germline CDR1 SGHTA, CDR2 FQGNSA. The CDR3 is made up of 13 amino acids. V was cut by 3 bases and J by 1 base, with 6 bases left in between.

The V and J genes are TRBV3-1 (or the pseudogene TRBV3-2) and TRBJ2-5, with D perhaps matching TRBD1 or TRBD2 (6 bases each). CDR1 LGHDT and CDR2 YNNKEL come from the germline V gene (reference sequence). The CDR3 runs 16 residues. Trimming took 4 bases from V and 5 from J, leaving 20 bases between them. The CDR3 DNA follows: TGTGCCAGCAGCCCCCGAGGGGGGTTGGAGCGGGAGACCCAGTACTTC. This translates into CASSPRGGLERETQYF.

V is TRBV15 and J is TRBJ1-1; 7 nucleotides match TRBD1. The CDR3 has 13 amino acids. The ends lost 4 bases at V and 4 bases at J; junction bases unmatched: 3. Looked up from germline, CDR1 is LNHNV and CDR2 is YYDKDF (reference sequence). The CDR3 DNA reads as TGTGCCACCAGCAATCACAGGGGCACTGAAGCTTTCTTT. It translates to CATSNHRGTEAFF.

This clone was picked up one time. This chain connects TRBV28 to TRBJ2-6, with TRBD1 as a possible D gene (6 bases). CDR1 MDHEN and CDR2 SYDVKM come from the germline V gene. This CDR3 spans 19 amino acids. The V end was cut by 7 bases, the J end by 3 bases, with 25 bases between. The CDR3 bases are TGTGCCAGCACCGCCTTAGTAGGGGGTGGTATCGGTGGGGCCAACGTCCTGACTTTC. It codes for CASTALVGGGIGGANVLTF.

This chain uses TRBV3-1 (or the pseudogene TRBV3-2) with TRBJ1-4, with TRBD1 matching over 7 bases. The ends lost 0 bases at V and 8 bases at J; junction bases unmatched: 9. The germline gives CDR1 LGHDT, CDR2 YNNKEL (reference sequence). CDR3 length: 16 amino acids. CDR3 amino acids: CASSQDRRGAREKLFF. The CDR3, as DNA: TGTGCCAGCAGCCAAGATCGCAGGGGGGCGAGAGAAAAACTGTTTTTT.

The V call is TRBV7-9, the J call TRBJ2-2, with D possibly TRBD1 on 6 matching bases. The germline CDR1 and CDR2 sequences are SEHNR and FQNEAQ (reference sequence). The CDR3 extends over 15 amino acids. V shed 1 base and J shed 4 bases, with 10 bases lying between them. This CDR3 reads CASSLGPQGTGELFF. CDR3 nucleotides: TGTGCCAGCAGCTTAGGTCCACAGGGCACCGGGGAGCTGTTTTTT.

This rearrangement joins TRBV21-1 to TRBJ2-2; the listed D gene, TRBD1, was not tested against the DNA. TRBV21-1 is marked as a pseudogene. This CDR3 has 16 residues. CDR3 residues: CANPDRGECGTGELFF. For the CDR3, the DNA is TGTGCCAACCCGGACAGGGGTGAGTGCGGCACCGGGGAGCTGTTTTTT.

V usage is TRBV6-1 and J usage is TRBJ2-5; D is unclear. Trimming took off 4 bases at V and 5 bases at J, with 5 bases between the two ends. CDR3 length: 11 amino acids. Germline lookup yields CDR1 MNHNS and CDR2 SASEGT. The CDR3 DNA is TGTGCCAGCAGTGTCGGGGAGACCCAGTACTTC. Amino acids: CASSVGETQYF.

The gene calls are TRBV3-1 (or the pseudogene TRBV3-2) and TRBJ1-1, with TRBD1 matching over 8 bases. This CDR3 contains 12 residues. Germline V gene data show CDR1 as LGHDT and CDR2 as YNNKEL (reference sequence). With V trimmed by 6 bases and J by 8 bases, 5 bases remained unmatched. This CDR3 reads CASRLTGGEAFF. CDR3 nucleotide sequence: TGTGCCAGCAGGCTTACAGGGGGGGAAGCTTTCTTT.

This clone was observed a few times. The V call is TRBV19, the J call TRBJ1-5; D not resolved. Looked up from germline, CDR1 is LNHDA and CDR2 is SQIVND (reference sequence). The CDR3 sequence is 17 residues long. V lost 2 bases and J 3 bases, leaving 17 bases between the germline ends. The CDR3 DNA reads TGTGCCAGTAGTATACTCGGGGAAGGAGATATCAATCAGCCCCAGCATTTT. As protein: CASSILGEGDINQPQHF.

The chain employs TRBV27 and TRBJ2-5; D may be TRBD2 (6 bases). CDR3 length equals 15 residues. With 6 bases removed from V and 5 bases from J, the gap between germline ends came to 19 bases. Germline values: CDR1 MNHEY, CDR2 SMNVEV (reference sequence). CDR3 DNA: TGTGCCAGCAGCCGAGCGGGCTTGCCTTTGGAGACCCAGTACTTC. As protein: CASSRAGLPLETQYF.